This TCR beta chain came from a study of neurological immune-mediated disorders. Unsorted libraries were prepared from 2 million PBMCs held at -80 C. Only a few counts were recorded for this clonotype. At one boundary the junction diverges from the germline segment, which might be a read error. Looked up from germline, CDR1 is WSHSY and CDR2 is SAAADI. The CDR3 is 15 amino acids. MiXCR was run by TCRdb on the 5' RACE reads, yielding one entry per CDR3 protein. The sample contains approximately 70,000 distinct CDR3 sequences, less than 4% of which appear only once. The receptor's source is a man aged 25 to 40 with multiple sclerosis. Sequenced sample: PBMCs. This chain connects TRBV10-2 to TRBJ1-6; TRBD1 might be the D (5 bases). The CDR3 DNA follows: TGCGCCAGCAGTGAGCTCCTAGGGGTTAATTCACCCCTCAACTTT. Protein: CASSELLGVNSPLNF.